Presented here are 20 T cell receptor beta chains from one specimen sequenced in a study of blood T cell repertoires in COVID-19. The table came from immunoSEQ multiplex PCR; TCRdb's copy has only in-frame clones and leaves some out. Among about 98,000 clones, about 85% were seen once, and the ten largest hold about 4.5%. The sequenced sample was peripheral blood. The receptors originated from a man between 65 and 85 years old with acute or convalescent COVID-19.

The chain is built from TRBV10-3 and TRBJ1-1; 9 nucleotides line up with TRBD1. The length of the CDR3 is 14 residues. Looked up from germline, CDR1 is ENHRY and CDR2 is SYGVKD. J gave up 5 bases and V 10 bases, and 11 bases lay outside the gene matches. CDR3 loop: CASREDRGGTEAFF. The CDR3 DNA sequence: TGTGCCAGCAGAGAAGACAGGGGGGGTACTGAAGCTTTCTTT.

This clone was recorded only once. The chain uses TRBV5-8 and TRBJ1-1; weak D call: TRBD1 (5 bases). Trimming took 1 base from V and 9 from J, leaving 19 bases between them. This CDR3 is built from 15 residues. Germline CDR1 and CDR2: SGHTS and YDEGEE. The CDR3 reads CASSLWEGYKGQAFF. CDR3 DNA sequence: TGTGCCAGCAGCTTGTGGGAGGGGTACAAGGGCCAAGCTTTCTTT.

The V and J genes are TRBV28 and TRBJ1-1; 9 bases are a match to TRBD1. The V gene end was trimmed by 4 bases and the J gene end by 5 bases; junction bases not matched to a gene: 8. The CDR3 consists of 15 residues. Per germline, CDR1 MDHEN and CDR2 SYDVKM. The CDR3: CASSSWTGERTEAFF. The CDR3 bases are TGTGCCAGCAGTTCCTGGACAGGGGAGAGGACTGAAGCTTTCTTT.

This chain links TRBV6-6 with TRBJ1-5; 8 bases match TRBD1. The J segment lost 6 bases and the V segment lost 0 bases, leaving 4 bases of the junction unmatched. The CDR3 spans 15 residues. Germline V gene lookup returns CDR1 MNHNY and CDR2 SVGAGI (reference sequence). As DNA, the CDR3 is TGTGCCAGCAGTTACTCGGGACAGGAGGGTCAGCCCCAGCATTTT. This translates into CASSYSGQEGQPQHF.

The chain couples TRBV5-1 to TRBJ2-1, with D unresolved. The CDR3 length is 13 residues. Germline assignment: CDR1 SGHRS and CDR2 YFSETQ. The V end was cut by 0 bases, the J end by 9 bases, with 10 bases between. CDR3 amino acids: CASSLEVTGEQFF. The CDR3 bases are TGCGCCAGCAGCTTGGAAGTTACTGGTGAGCAGTTCTTC. The full variable domain, rest sourced from reference TRBV5-1 and TRBJ2-1, is KAGVTQTPRYLIKTRGQQVTLSCSPISGHRSVSWYQQTPGQGLQFLFEYFSETQRNKGNFPGRFSGRQFSNSRSEMNVSTLELGDSALYLCASSLEVTGEQFFGPGTRLTVL.

This clone was found many times. The V call is TRBV25-1, the J call TRBJ1-1, with D possibly being TRBD1 (6 bases). Germline V gives CDR1 MGHDK, CDR2 SYGVNS. This CDR3 region has 15 residues. V was clipped by 4 bases and J by 4 bases, with 16 bases between them. The DNA for the CDR3 is TGTGCCAGCAGTGTTATGACAGGCGGAGGCACTGAAGCTTTCTTT. Encoded protein: CASSVMTGGGTEAFF. Full variable domain (outside the CDR3, taken from reference TRBV25-1 and TRBJ1-1): EADIYQTPRYLVIGTGKKITLECSQTMGHDKMYWYQQDPGMELHLIHYSYGVNSTEKGDLSSESTVSRIRTEHFPLTLESARPSHTSQYLCASSVMTGGGTEAFFGQGTRLTVV.

The V and J genes are TRBV5-6 and TRBJ1-2, with 7 bases aligning to TRBD1. Germline V gene lookup returns CDR1 SGHDT and CDR2 YYEEEE. The CDR3 extends over 14 amino acids. The V segment lost 0 bases and the J segment 4 bases; nucleotides outside the gene matches: 3. The CDR3 reads CASSLARDSYGYTF. For the CDR3, the DNA is TGTGCCAGCAGCTTGGCCCGGGACAGCTATGGCTACACCTTC.

This rearrangement joins TRBV7-8 to TRBJ1-1; possibly TRBD1 for D (5 bases). CDR3 length: 16 residues. Germline CDR1 is SGHVS and CDR2 is FQNEAQ. Trimming left V 4 bases short and J 0 bases short, with 15 bases between. CDR3 nucleotides: TGTGCCAGCAGCTCGGAAACAGGAGGGCTGAACACTGAAGCTTTCTTT. It translates to CASSSETGGLNTEAFF.

The genes are TRBV7-9 and TRBJ2-1; weak D call: TRBD1 (5 bases). Trimming removed 2 bases at V and 7 bases at J, with 12 bases between. Germline CDR1 is SEHNR and CDR2 is FQNEAQ (reference sequence). The CDR3 is made up of 14 amino acids. CDR3 in amino acids: CASSLPYRGNEQFF. The CDR3 bases are TGTGCCAGCAGCTTACCCTATAGGGGTAATGAGCAGTTCTTC.

V is TRBV7-2 and J is TRBJ1-2, with 7 bases aligning to TRBD1. Germline V gene data show CDR1 as SGHTA and CDR2 as FQGNSA. The length of the CDR3 is 16 residues. V dropped 3 bases and J dropped 5; count of bases not matched to a gene: 12. This chain's CDR3 is CASSLTSGQLLYGYTF. In DNA, the CDR3 is TGTGCCAGCAGCTTGACTTCGGGACAGCTGTTATATGGCTACACCTTC.

V is TRBV5-1 and J is TRBJ2-3; 8 nucleotides line up with TRBD2. The CDR3 extends over 17 amino acids. The germline CDR1 and CDR2 sequences are SGHRS and YFSETQ. The V and J ends lost 6 bases and 1 base, in that order; junction bases with no gene match: 13. CDR3 loop: CASTPKAGAGGTDTQYF. CDR3 nucleotides: TGCGCCAGCACCCCGAAAGCGGGAGCGGGGGGCACAGATACGCAGTATTTT. Complete variable domain (other parts from reference TRBV5-1 and TRBJ2-3): KAGVTQTPRYLIKTRGQQVTLSCSPISGHRSVSWYQQTPGQGLQFLFEYFSETQRNKGNFPGRFSGRQFSNSRSEMNVSTLELGDSALYLCASTPKAGAGGTDTQYFGPGTRLTVL.

This clone was picked up a small number of times. This rearrangement joins TRBV12-3 or TRBV12-4 to TRBJ2-3; 8 bases line up with TRBD2. The CDR3 is 13 amino acids. V lost 5 bases, J lost 7 bases, and 5 bases stayed unmatched. The CDR3 region is CASSETSGNTQYF. In DNA form, the CDR3 reads TGTGCCAGCAGTGAAACTAGCGGCAATACGCAGTATTTT.

The chain combines TRBV5-4 with TRBJ2-2; weak D call: TRBD2 (5 bases). CDR1 is SGHNT and CDR2 is YYREEE in the germline V gene (reference sequence). The CDR3 loop spans 15 amino acids. With 1 base removed from V and 8 bases from J, the gap between germline ends came to 15 bases. The CDR3 nucleotides read TGTGCCAGCAGCTTGTCTGGACCCGGGGTAGGGGAGCTGTTTTTT. This sequence encodes CASSLSGPGVGELFF.

The chain is built from TRBV28 and TRBJ1-1, with D unclear. The V end lost 5 bases, the J end lost 2 bases, and 15 bases lay between the germline ends. The germline V gene encodes CDR1 MDHEN and CDR2 SYDVKM. This CDR3 spans 15 amino acids. The CDR3 bases are TGTGCCAGCAGTCTCCCCCTGCGCCCTAACACTGAAGCTTTCTTT. Translating it yields CASSLPLRPNTEAFF. The full variable domain, its missing parts supplied by reference TRBV28 and TRBJ1-1, is DVKVTQSSRYLVKRTGEKVFLECVQDMDHENMFWYRQDPGLGLRLIYFSYDVKMKEKGDIPEGYSVSREKKERFSLILESASTNQTSMYLCASSLPLRPNTEAFFGQGTRLTVV.

The chain combines TRBV11-3 with TRBJ2-7; tentative D call: TRBD1 (6 bases). The CDR3 is made up of 16 amino acids. Germline values: CDR1 SGHNT, CDR2 YENEEA. V was cut by 2 bases and J by 2 bases, with 16 bases left in between. CDR3 sequence (DNA): TGTGCCAGCAGCTTACTCGGGACACAAATTCCCTACGAGCAGTACGTC. It codes for CASSLLGTQIPYEQYV.

This sequence joins TRBV3-1 (or the pseudogene TRBV3-2) and TRBJ2-3; maybe TRBD1 (5 bases). V lost 1 base and J lost 2, with 13 bases in between. Germline CDR1 LGHDT, CDR2 YNNKEL (reference sequence). The CDR3 is 16 residues long. Here the CDR3 reads CASSQVRAQLTDTQYF. DNA for the CDR3: TGTGCCAGCAGCCAAGTCAGGGCCCAACTCACAGATACGCAGTATTTT.

The V call is TRBV3-1 (or the pseudogene TRBV3-2), the J call TRBJ2-1; 12 bases agree with TRBD2. With V trimmed by 4 bases and J by 9 bases, 7 bases remained unmatched. CDR1 and CDR2 from the germline V gene are LGHDT and YNNKEL (reference sequence). The CDR3 is made up of 15 amino acids. The CDR3 spells CASSLRTSGAVEQFF. The DNA of the CDR3 is TGTGCCAGCAGCCTAAGGACTAGCGGGGCGGTTGAGCAGTTCTTC.

The CDR3 DNA follows: TGCGCCAGCAGCATGGGACTAGCGGGGGCCCAGGGAGAGACCCAGTACTTC. This codes for CASSMGLAGAQGETQYF. The rearrangement links TRBV5-1 to TRBJ2-5; 14 nucleotides line up with TRBD2. With 4 bases clipped from V and 4 bases from J, the junction kept 9 bases outside the gene matches. CDR3 size: 17 residues. CDR1 and CDR2 (germline): SGHRS, YFSETQ.

The chain joins TRBV5-1 to TRBJ2-1, with TRBD2 matching over 12 bases. Per the germline V gene, CDR1 is SGHRS and CDR2 is YFSETQ. The J segment lost 8 bases and the V segment lost 2 bases, leaving 8 bases of the junction unmatched. This CDR3 is built from 16 residues. The CDR3 protein is CASSLALAGGPDEQFF. CDR3 DNA sequence: TGCGCCAGCAGCTTAGCCCTAGCGGGGGGGCCCGATGAGCAGTTCTTC.

The V gene is TRBV6-5, the J gene TRBJ2-6; 7 bases align to TRBD1. Germline V CDR1 and CDR2: MNHEY, SVGAGI. J lost 1 base, V lost 6 bases, and 3 bases had no gene match. This CDR3 contains 15 residues. CDR3 sequence: CASRQQGSGANVLTF. CDR3 DNA sequence: TGTGCCAGCAGGCAACAGGGGTCTGGGGCCAACGTCCTGACTTTC.